This TCR beta chain was recovered during a study of Ad26.COV2.S vaccination and SARS-CoV-2 variants. Study background: Donor was assigned to the Ad26.COV2.S arm of trial COV1001. Ad26.COV2.S shots went into the muscle once or twice, 56 days apart. Findings of the study overall: While placebo recipients had lower spike-specific TCR breadth, vaccine recipients had more.

The treatment denotes: around 19 received Ad26.COV2.S at low or high dose, single or two shots; roughly five received placebo; per-sample allocation not given. Collection of samples fell on day 63 after the first vaccine or placebo injection. Ad26.COV2.S expressed prefusion-stabilized spike from the original Wuhan strain. On this clone: No antigen is known for it.

Clones were read by immunoSEQ multiplex PCR, and TCRdb kept only the in-frame ones, dropping some. Here the sample spans roughly 500,000 clones, 89% being singletons. This CDR3 spans 17 amino acids. Germline V CDR1 and CDR2: KGHSH, LQKENI. V dropped 5 bases and J dropped 4; count of bases not matched to a gene: 16. The rearrangement joins TRBV18 to TRBJ2-7; 8 nucleotides match TRBD1. The sequenced sample was peripheral blood, obtained in a trial of Ad26.COV2.S vaccine versus placebo. This TCR derives from a person between 18 and 60 years old who received the Ad26.COV2.S COVID-19 vaccine or a placebo. The CDR3 is CASSSTSINRGRYEQYV. CDR3 DNA: TGTGCCAGCTCATCTACGTCGATAAACAGGGGGAGATACGAGCAGTACGTC.